Below are 25 T cell receptor beta chains sequenced from a single sample in a study of control samples from healthy donors and cancer patients. The table came from immunoSEQ multiplex PCR; TCRdb's copy has only in-frame clones and leaves some out. The sample has about 44,000 clones; about 90% are singletons. What was sequenced was PBMCs. These TCRs come from an older woman with lung cancer.

V usage is TRBV19 and J usage is TRBJ2-1; D not resolved. The CDR3 extends over 18 amino acids. Germline values: CDR1 LNHDA, CDR2 SQIVND (reference sequence). V shed 3 bases and J shed 0 bases, with 18 bases lying between them. Here the CDR3 DNA reads TGTGCCAGTAGTATGTTGACGCAAAAACGGGTCTCCTACAATGAGCAGTTCTTC. Its protein product is CASSMLTQKRVSYNEQFF. The full variable domain, completed using reference TRBV19 and TRBJ2-1, is DGGITQSPKYLFRKEGQNVTLSCEQNLNHDAMYWYRQDPGQGLRLIYYSQIVNDFQKGDIAEGYSVSREKKESFPLTVTSAQKNPTAFYLCASSMLTQKRVSYNEQFFGPGTRLTVL.

This rearrangement joins TRBV9 to TRBJ2-7; D may be TRBD2 (7 bases). The CDR3 spans 18 residues. CDR1 is SGDLS, CDR2 YYNGEE, per germline. The germline V and J ends were trimmed by 3 bases and 0 bases, with 22 bases remaining between them. The DNA of the CDR3 is TGTGCCAGCAGCGCGGGCGGGGGCGACAGGCCCTACTCCTACGAGCAGTACTTC. This gives the protein CASSAGGGDRPYSYEQYF.

V and J are TRBV9 and TRBJ2-3; D unresolved. The germline V gene has CDR1 SGDLS and CDR2 YYNGEE. The CDR3 is 15 amino acids. V was cut by 0 bases and J by 2 bases, with 10 bases left in between. The CDR3 reads CASSVGPGPTDTQYF. CDR3 nucleotide sequence: TGTGCCAGCAGCGTAGGTCCGGGCCCCACAGATACGCAGTATTTT.

The V gene is TRBV6-2 or TRBV6-3, the J gene TRBJ2-2; TRBD2 matches at 14 bases. Trimming removed 3 bases from V and 9 bases from J; junction bases left unmatched: 6. CDR3 length equals 16 residues. Germline loops: CDR1 MNHEY, CDR2 SVGEGT. The CDR3 region has the DNA TGTGCCAGCAGTTATCGACTAGCGGGAGGGCCTAGGGAGCTGTTTTTT. Amino acid sequence: CASSYRLAGGPRELFF.

The chain joins TRBV3-1 (or the pseudogene TRBV3-2) to TRBJ1-1; D is unclear. Deletions cut 6 bases from V and 3 bases from J, with 8 bases between. The CDR3 has 12 residues. Germline CDR1 LGHDT, CDR2 YNNKEL (reference sequence). CDR3 DNA: TGTGCCAGCAGGCGGCAGGACACTGAAGCTTTCTTT. Translating gives CASRRQDTEAFF.

The V gene is TRBV28, the J gene TRBJ2-1, with 8 positions matching TRBD2. The CDR3 spans 15 residues. Germline CDR1 reads MDHEN; CDR2 reads SYDVKM. V shed 5 bases, J shed 7 bases, and the junction held 10 bases outside the gene matches. CDR3 DNA sequence: TGTGCCAGCAGTGTTGCGGGAGGAGAGTGGAATGAGCAGTTCTTC. This gives the protein CASSVAGGEWNEQFF. Based on the CDR3 plus reference TRBV28 and TRBJ2-1, the full variable domain is DVKVTQSSRYLVKRTGEKVFLECVQDMDHENMFWYRQDPGLGLRLIYFSYDVKMKEKGDIPEGYSVSREKKERFSLILESASTNQTSMYLCASSVAGGEWNEQFFGPGTRLTVL.

The CDR3 coding sequence is TGTGCCAGCAGCACCGACAGATTCTCTGGGGCCAACGTCCTGACTTTC. This sequence encodes CASSTDRFSGANVLTF. This chain links TRBV9 with TRBJ2-6; D is possibly TRBD1 (5 bases). V lost 4 bases and J lost 0, with 11 bases in between. The CDR3 has 16 residues. CDR1 is SGDLS, CDR2 YYNGEE, per germline. The full variable domain, completed using reference TRBV9 and TRBJ2-6, is DSGVTQTPKHLITATGQRVTLRCSPRSGDLSVYWYQQSLDQGLQFLIQYYNGEERAKGNILERFSAQQFPDLHSELNLSSLELGDSALYFCASSTDRFSGANVLTFGAGSRLTVL.

The CDR3 sequence is CATARFPSSYEQYF. The CDR3, as DNA: TGCGCCACTGCTAGGTTCCCGAGCTCCTACGAGCAGTACTTC. The chain recombines TRBV5-1 with TRBJ2-7; D uncertain. Germline CDR1 is SGHRS and CDR2 is YFSETQ. V was trimmed by 9 bases and J by 0 bases, leaving 16 bases between them. The CDR3 spans 14 residues.

V gene TRBV3-1 (or the pseudogene TRBV3-2) combines with J gene TRBJ2-1; no clear D gene. V was cut by 1 base and J by 12 bases, with 13 bases left in between. The CDR3 length is 13 residues. The germline V gene encodes CDR1 LGHDT and CDR2 YNNKEL (reference sequence). The CDR3 DNA reads TGTGCCAGCAGCCAAGGCCAGCGATCAGGGCAGTTCTTC. It codes for CASSQGQRSGQFF.

J is TRBJ2-7 and V is TRBV28; tentative D call: TRBD2 (6 bases). CDR3 size: 14 residues. Per germline, CDR1 MDHEN and CDR2 SYDVKM. V was cut by 8 bases and J by 3 bases, with 17 bases left in between. This CDR3 reads CASAGDSLNYEQYF. The CDR3 DNA reads TGTGCCAGCGCTGGGGACTCGCTCAACTACGAGCAGTACTTC.

The gene calls are TRBV23-1 and TRBJ2-7, with D perhaps matching TRBD2 (5 bases). TRBV23-1 is classed as an ORF, of uncertain function. The CDR3 has 14 residues. The V end was cut by 0 bases, the J end by 6 bases, with 12 bases between. The CDR3 coding sequence is TGCGCCAGCAGTCAATCTGAGGGAGCCGGCGAGCAGTACTTC. It encodes CASSQSEGAGEQYF.

The gene calls are TRBV19 and TRBJ2-5; 14 bases fit TRBD2. CDR3 length: 16 amino acids. With 4 bases clipped from V and 4 bases from J, the junction kept 5 bases outside the gene matches. Germline CDR1 is LNHDA and CDR2 is SQIVND (reference sequence). For the CDR3, the DNA is TGTGCCAGTAGTAACCCGGGACTAGCGGGAGTAGAGACCCAGTACTTC. This translates into CASSNPGLAGVETQYF.

The gene calls are TRBV27 and TRBJ1-1, with unresolved D. CDR3 length equals 15 residues. V gave up 6 bases and J gave up 1 base, with 15 bases separating them. CDR1 MNHEY and CDR2 SMNVEV come from the germline V gene (reference sequence). The CDR3 reads CASRPNLIENTEAFF. In DNA form, the CDR3 reads TGTGCCAGCAGACCGAATCTGATTGAGAACACTGAAGCTTTCTTT.

V and J are TRBV5-6 and TRBJ2-3; possibly TRBD2 for D (6 bases). The germline V gene has CDR1 SGHDT and CDR2 YYEEEE. The CDR3 is 14 residues long. With 2 bases removed from V and 2 bases from J, the gap between germline ends came to 9 bases. In nucleotides, the CDR3 is TGTGCCAGCAGCTTACGGGGGAACACAGATACGCAGTATTTT. It specifies CASSLRGNTDTQYF.

This chain links TRBV4-1 with TRBJ2-1; 10 nucleotides agree with TRBD2. From germline, CDR1 is MGHRA and CDR2 YSYEKL. CDR3 length: 15 amino acids. After removal of 1 base from V and 8 bases from J, the junction contained 5 bases not matched to a gene. CDR3 nucleotides: TGCGCCAGCAGCCAAGGGACCGGGACTAGCGATGAGCAGTTCTTC. This translates into CASSQGTGTSDEQFF.

The chain links TRBV7-2 to TRBJ1-5, with a weak D call TRBD1 (6 bases). V was cut by 5 bases and J by 0 bases, with 20 bases left in between. Germline-derived CDR1 and CDR2 are SGHTA and FQGNSA. There are 18 residues in the CDR3. CDR3 loop: CASSPGGRGGDSNQPQHF. The CDR3 DNA reads TGTGCCAGCAGCCCAGGAGGTAGAGGGGGTGATAGCAATCAGCCCCAGCATTTT.

The chain has TRBV18 and TRBJ2-2, with 10 bases fitting TRBD2. The germline V gene encodes CDR1 KGHSH and CDR2 LQKENI. V shed 5 bases, J shed 1 base, and the junction held 1 base outside the gene matches. The CDR3 has 15 residues. In DNA, the CDR3 is TGTGCCAGCTCAAGGACTAGCGGGAACACCGGGGAGCTGTTTTTT. It codes for CASSRTSGNTGELFF.

In nucleotides, the CDR3 is TGTGCCAGCAGCCTGAGCTCCTACGAGCAGTACTTC. Encoded protein: CASSLSSYEQYF. V is TRBV3-1 (or the pseudogene TRBV3-2) and J is TRBJ2-7; D not certain. The germline gives CDR1 LGHDT, CDR2 YNNKEL (reference sequence). V shed 4 bases and J shed 0 bases, with 4 bases lying between them. The CDR3 has 12 amino acids.

The chain couples TRBV9 to TRBJ2-7; no firm D call. The CDR3 runs to 15 residues. Germline V gene sequence: CDR1 SGDLS, CDR2 YYNGEE. The V gene lost 0 bases and the J gene lost 1 base, with 11 bases spanning the gap. The CDR3 reads CASSVDPGRSYEQYF. CDR3 nucleotide sequence: TGTGCCAGCAGCGTAGACCCGGGCAGATCCTACGAGCAGTACTTC.

This chain links TRBV5-1 with TRBJ2-7; possibly TRBD1 or TRBD2 for D (5 bases each). The germline V gene has CDR1 SGHRS and CDR2 YFSETQ. The ends were cut back, 0 bases at V and 0 bases at J, with 13 bases in the middle. This CDR3 is built from 16 residues. CDR3 DNA sequence: TGCGCCAGCAGCTTGGCCGTCGGGGCCGACTCCTACGAGCAGTACTTC. As protein: CASSLAVGADSYEQYF. Supplemented by reference TRBV5-1 and TRBJ2-7, the full variable domain reads KAGVTQTPRYLIKTRGQQVTLSCSPISGHRSVSWYQQTPGQGLQFLFEYFSETQRNKGNFPGRFSGRQFSNSRSEMNVSTLELGDSALYLCASSLAVGADSYEQYFGPGTRLTVT.

As DNA, the CDR3 is TGTGCCATCTCGACGTGGGAGGATAGCACAGATACGCAGTATTTT. Protein sequence: CAISTWEDSTDTQYF. The gene calls are TRBV7-2 and TRBJ2-3; perhaps TRBD2 as D (6 bases). With 10 bases removed from V and 0 bases from J, the gap between germline ends came to 17 bases. The CDR3 is 15 residues long. Germline-derived CDR1 and CDR2 are SGHTA and FQGNSA.

Here the CDR3 reads CASRGLAGEAGELFF. The CDR3 bases are TGTGCCAGCAGAGGACTAGCGGGAGAGGCAGGGGAGCTGTTTTTT. The gene calls are TRBV6-5 and TRBJ2-2; 13 bases map to TRBD2. J gave up 8 bases and V 6 bases, and 6 bases lay outside the gene matches. Germline loops: CDR1 MNHEY, CDR2 SVGAGI. The CDR3 length is 15 residues.

J is TRBJ2-3 and V is TRBV30; 10 nucleotides match TRBD1. This CDR3 has 15 residues. The junction had 5 bases not matched to a gene; V was cut back by 2 bases and J by 3 bases. The germline gives CDR1 GTSNPN, CDR2 SVGIG (reference sequence). CDR3 loop: CAWSPTGGRTDTQYF. As DNA, the CDR3 is TGTGCCTGGAGTCCGACAGGGGGCAGGACAGATACGCAGTATTTT.

This clone appeared once. The V and J genes are TRBV5-1 and TRBJ2-1; 14 bases match TRBD2. CDR1 is SGHRS and CDR2 is YFSETQ in the germline V gene. V was pared by 0 bases and J by 8 bases, with 1 base of the junction left unmatched. The length of the CDR3 is 15 residues. Here the CDR3 DNA reads TGCGCCAGCAGCTTGGGACTAGCGGGAGGGCATGAGCAGTTCTTC. This codes for CASSLGLAGGHEQFF.

The chain carries TRBV5-1 and TRBJ2-7; 14 bases line up with TRBD2. The CDR3 spans 15 residues. CDR1 SGHRS and CDR2 YFSETQ come from the germline V gene. Trimming at V came to 4 bases and at J to 7 bases, leaving 7 bases not matched to a gene. CDR3 DNA sequence: TGCGCCAGCAGCCCGGGACTAGCGGGAGCGTGGGAGCAGTACTTC. Translating gives CASSPGLAGAWEQYF.